This TCR beta chain was sequenced during a study of cytomegalovirus exposure and HLA in healthy donors. The PCR made use of 60 Vbeta and 13 Jbeta primers. The table came from immunoSEQ multiplex PCR; TCRdb's copy has only in-frame clones and leaves some out. The sample data list around 100,000 clones. Germline V gene lookup returns CDR1 MGHRA and CDR2 YSYEKL. V lost 3 bases to trimming and J lost 0 bases, with 6 bases between them. The length of the CDR3 is 13 residues. Study outcomes and limitations: The study found most TCR sequences rare, yet found some public TCRs in many donors. Analysis performed later showed TCR beta chains linked to HLA being more clonally expanded than equally common others.

As for this clone: Antigen specificity is unknown.

The sequenced sample was PBMCs. V and J are TRBV4-1 and TRBJ2-7; D unclear. This receptor was taken from a woman between 25 and 40 years old in good health and CMV-seronegative. The CDR3 DNA sequence: TGCGCCAGCAGCCACACATCCTCCTACGAGCAGTACTTC. Translating it yields CASSHTSSYEQYF.